This T cell receptor (beta chain) was sequenced in a study of Ad26.COV2.S vaccination and SARS-CoV-2 variants. Study-level points and caveats: Vaccine recipients posted higher spike-specific TCR breadth than their placebo counterparts. Placebo recipients and vaccine recipients were similar in non-spike TCR breadth.

As for this clone: Its specificity is not known.

Here immunoSEQ multiplex PCR was the method, and the copy in TCRdb shows in-frame clones only, minus some. Among about 350,000 clones listed, just over 90% were seen once. V gave up 7 bases and J gave up 1 base, with 11 bases separating them. The CDR3 runs 12 residues. Germline V CDR1 and CDR2: SQVTM, ANQGSEA. This material consisted of peripheral blood, taken after recovery from COVID-19. This chain joins TRBV29-1 and TRBJ2-7; a weak D match, TRBD1 (6 bases). The TCR comes from a human donor who had recovered from COVID-19. This CDR3 reads CSARRGSYEQYF. In DNA, the CDR3 is TGCAGCGCCCGAAGGGGGTCCTACGAGCAGTACTTC.